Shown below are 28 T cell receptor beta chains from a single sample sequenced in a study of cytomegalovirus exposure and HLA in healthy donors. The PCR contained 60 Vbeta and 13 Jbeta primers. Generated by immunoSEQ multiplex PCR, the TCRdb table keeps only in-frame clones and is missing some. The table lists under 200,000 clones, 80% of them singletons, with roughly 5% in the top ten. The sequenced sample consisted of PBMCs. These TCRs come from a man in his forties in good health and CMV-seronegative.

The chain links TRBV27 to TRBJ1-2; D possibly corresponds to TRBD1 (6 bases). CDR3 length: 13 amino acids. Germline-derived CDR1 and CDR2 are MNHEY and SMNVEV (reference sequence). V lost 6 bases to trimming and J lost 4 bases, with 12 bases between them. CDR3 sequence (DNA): TGTGCCAGCAGAAATAGGACAGCCTATGGCTACACCTTC. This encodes CASRNRTAYGYTF.

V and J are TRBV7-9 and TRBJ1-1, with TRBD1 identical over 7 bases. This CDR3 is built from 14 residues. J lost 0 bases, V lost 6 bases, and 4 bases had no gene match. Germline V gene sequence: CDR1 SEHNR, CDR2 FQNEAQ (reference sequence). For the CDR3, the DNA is TGTGCCAGCAGAGGGGACAGACTGAACACTGAAGCTTTCTTT. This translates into CASRGDRLNTEAFF. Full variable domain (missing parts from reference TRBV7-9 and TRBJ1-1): DTGVSQNPRHKITKRGQNVTFRCDPISEHNRLYWYRQTLGQGPEFLTYFQNEAQLEKSRLLSDRFSAERPKGSFSTLEIQRTEQGDSAMYLCASRGDRLNTEAFFGQGTRLTVV.

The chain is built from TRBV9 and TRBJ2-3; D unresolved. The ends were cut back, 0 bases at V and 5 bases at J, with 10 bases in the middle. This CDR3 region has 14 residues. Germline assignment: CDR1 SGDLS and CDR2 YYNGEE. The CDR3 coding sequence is TGTGCCAGCAGCGTAGTCGGAGTAGGAGATACGCAGTATTTT. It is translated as CASSVVGVGDTQYF.

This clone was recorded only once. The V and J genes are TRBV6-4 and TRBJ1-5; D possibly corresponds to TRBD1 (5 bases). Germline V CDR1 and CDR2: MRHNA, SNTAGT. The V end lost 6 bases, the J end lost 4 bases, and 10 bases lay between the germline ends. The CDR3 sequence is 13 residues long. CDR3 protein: CASSQEGNQPQHF. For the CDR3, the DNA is TGTGCCAGCAGCCAGGAGGGGAATCAGCCCCAGCATTTT.

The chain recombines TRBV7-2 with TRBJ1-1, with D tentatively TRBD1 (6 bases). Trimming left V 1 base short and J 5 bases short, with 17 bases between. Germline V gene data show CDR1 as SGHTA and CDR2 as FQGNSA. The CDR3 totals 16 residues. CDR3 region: CASSLVRPGDSTEAFF. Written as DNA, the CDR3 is TGTGCCAGCAGCTTAGTACGTCCAGGGGATTCGACTGAAGCTTTCTTT.

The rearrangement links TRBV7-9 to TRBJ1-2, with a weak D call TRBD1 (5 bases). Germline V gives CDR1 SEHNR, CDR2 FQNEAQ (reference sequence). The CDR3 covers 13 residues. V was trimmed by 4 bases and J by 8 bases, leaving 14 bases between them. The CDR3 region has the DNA TGTGCCAGCAGCTACACAGGTGCCGGGGGCTACACCTTC. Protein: CASSYTGAGGYTF.

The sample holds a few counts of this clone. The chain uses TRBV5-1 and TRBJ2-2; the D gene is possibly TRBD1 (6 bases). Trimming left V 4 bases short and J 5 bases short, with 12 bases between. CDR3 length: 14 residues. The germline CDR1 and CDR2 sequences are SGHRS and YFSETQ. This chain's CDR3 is CASSVQGFTGELFF. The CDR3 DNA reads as TGCGCCAGCAGCGTACAGGGTTTTACCGGGGAGCTGTTTTTT.

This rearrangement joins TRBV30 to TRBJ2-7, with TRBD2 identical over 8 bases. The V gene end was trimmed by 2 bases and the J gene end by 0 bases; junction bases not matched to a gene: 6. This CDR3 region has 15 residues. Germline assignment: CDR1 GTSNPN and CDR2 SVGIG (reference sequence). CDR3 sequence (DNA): TGTGCCTGGAGTAAACTAGCGGTAAGCTCCTACGAGCAGTACTTC. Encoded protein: CAWSKLAVSSYEQYF.

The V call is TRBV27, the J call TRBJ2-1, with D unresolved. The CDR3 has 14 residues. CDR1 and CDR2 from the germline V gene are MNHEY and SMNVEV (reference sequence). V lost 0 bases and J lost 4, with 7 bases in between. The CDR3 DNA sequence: TGTGCCAGCAGTTTATCGAACGAGTACAATGAGCAGTTCTTC. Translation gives CASSLSNEYNEQFF.

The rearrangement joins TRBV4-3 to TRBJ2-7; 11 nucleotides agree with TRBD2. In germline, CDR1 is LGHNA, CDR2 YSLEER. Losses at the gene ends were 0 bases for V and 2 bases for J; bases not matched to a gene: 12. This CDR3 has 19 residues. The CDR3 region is CASSQDLASGGPYPYEQYF. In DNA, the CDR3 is TGCGCCAGCAGCCAAGATCTCGCTAGCGGGGGGCCCTACCCCTACGAGCAGTACTTC.

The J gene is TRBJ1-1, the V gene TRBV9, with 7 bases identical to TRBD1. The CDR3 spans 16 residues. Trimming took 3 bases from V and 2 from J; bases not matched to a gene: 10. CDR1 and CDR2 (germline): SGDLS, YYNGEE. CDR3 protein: CASSDPSGTANTEAFF. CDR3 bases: TGTGCCAGCAGCGACCCTAGCGGGACAGCTAACACTGAAGCTTTCTTT.

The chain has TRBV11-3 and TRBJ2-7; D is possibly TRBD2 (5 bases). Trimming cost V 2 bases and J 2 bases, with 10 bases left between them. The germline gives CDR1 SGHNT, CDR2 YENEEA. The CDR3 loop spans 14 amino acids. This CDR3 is CASSLPGLAYEQYF. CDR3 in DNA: TGTGCCAGCAGCTTACCAGGACTTGCCTACGAGCAGTACTTC.

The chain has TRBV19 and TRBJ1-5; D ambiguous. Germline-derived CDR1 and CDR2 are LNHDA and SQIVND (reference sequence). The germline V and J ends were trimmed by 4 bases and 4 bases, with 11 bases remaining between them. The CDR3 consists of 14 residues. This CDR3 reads CASSTPGINQPQHF. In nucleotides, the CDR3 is TGTGCCAGTAGTACCCCAGGTATTAATCAGCCCCAGCATTTT.

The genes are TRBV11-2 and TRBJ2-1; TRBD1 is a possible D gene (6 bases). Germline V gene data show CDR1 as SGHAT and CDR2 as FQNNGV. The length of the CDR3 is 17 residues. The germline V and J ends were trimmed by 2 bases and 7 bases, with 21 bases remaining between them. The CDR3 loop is CASSLTEDRSRRNEQFF. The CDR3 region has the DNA TGTGCCAGCAGCTTAACAGAGGACAGATCAAGGAGGAATGAGCAGTTCTTC. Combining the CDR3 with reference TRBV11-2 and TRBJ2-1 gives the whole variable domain EAGVAQSPRYKIIEKRQSVAFWCNPISGHATLYWYQQILGQGPKLLIQFQNNGVVDDSQLPKDRFSAERLKGVDSTLKIQPAKLEDSAVYLCASSLTEDRSRRNEQFFGPGTRLTVL.

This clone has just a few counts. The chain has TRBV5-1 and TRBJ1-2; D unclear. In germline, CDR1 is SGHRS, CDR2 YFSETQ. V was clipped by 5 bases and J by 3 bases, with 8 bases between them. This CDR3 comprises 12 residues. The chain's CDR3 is CASRGGDYGYTF. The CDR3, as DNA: TGCGCCAGCAGGGGAGGAGACTATGGCTACACCTTC.

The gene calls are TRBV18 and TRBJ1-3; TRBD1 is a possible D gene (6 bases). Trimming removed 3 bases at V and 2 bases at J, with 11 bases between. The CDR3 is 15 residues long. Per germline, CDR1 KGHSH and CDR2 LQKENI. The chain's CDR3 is CASSPSRGPGNTIYF. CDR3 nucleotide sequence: TGTGCCAGCTCACCCTCCAGGGGACCTGGAAACACCATATATTTT.

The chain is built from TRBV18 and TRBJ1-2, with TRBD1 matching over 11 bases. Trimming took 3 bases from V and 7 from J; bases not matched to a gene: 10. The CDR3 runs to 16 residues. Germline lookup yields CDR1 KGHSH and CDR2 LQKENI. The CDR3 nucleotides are TGTGCCAGCTCACCTCTCCTAGGACAGGGGGCGGCTGGCTACACCTTC. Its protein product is CASSPLLGQGAAGYTF.

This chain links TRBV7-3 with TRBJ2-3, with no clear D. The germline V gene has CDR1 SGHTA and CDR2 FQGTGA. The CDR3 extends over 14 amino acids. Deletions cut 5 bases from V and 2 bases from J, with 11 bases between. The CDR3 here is CASSPSGPTDTQYF. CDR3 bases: TGTGCCAGCAGCCCCTCGGGTCCCACAGATACGCAGTATTTT.

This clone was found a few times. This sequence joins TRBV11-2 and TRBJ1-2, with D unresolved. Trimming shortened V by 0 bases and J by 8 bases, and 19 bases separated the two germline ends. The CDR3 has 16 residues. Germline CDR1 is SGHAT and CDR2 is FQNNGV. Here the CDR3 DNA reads TGTGCCAGCAGCTTAGAGGTTGCCGTTGCGACGGGAGGCTACACCTTC. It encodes CASSLEVAVATGGYTF.

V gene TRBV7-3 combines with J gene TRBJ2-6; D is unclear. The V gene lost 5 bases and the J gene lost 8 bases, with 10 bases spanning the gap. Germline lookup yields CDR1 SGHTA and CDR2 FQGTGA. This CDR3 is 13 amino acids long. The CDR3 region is CASSPQRSNVLTF. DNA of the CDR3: TGTGCCAGCAGCCCTCAGCGATCCAACGTCCTGACTTTC.

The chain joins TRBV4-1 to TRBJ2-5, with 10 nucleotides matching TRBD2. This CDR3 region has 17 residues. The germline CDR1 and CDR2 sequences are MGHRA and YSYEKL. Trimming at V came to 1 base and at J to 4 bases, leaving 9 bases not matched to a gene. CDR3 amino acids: CASSQVPSGGAGETQYF. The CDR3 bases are TGCGCCAGCAGCCAAGTTCCGAGCGGGGGGGCCGGAGAGACCCAGTACTTC.

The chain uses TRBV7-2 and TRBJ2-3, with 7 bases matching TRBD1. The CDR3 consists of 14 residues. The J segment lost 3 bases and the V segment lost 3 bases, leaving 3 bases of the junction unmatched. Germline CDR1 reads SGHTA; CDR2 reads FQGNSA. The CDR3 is CASSLRQGTDTQYF. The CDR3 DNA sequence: TGTGCCAGCAGCTTGAGACAGGGTACAGATACGCAGTATTTT.

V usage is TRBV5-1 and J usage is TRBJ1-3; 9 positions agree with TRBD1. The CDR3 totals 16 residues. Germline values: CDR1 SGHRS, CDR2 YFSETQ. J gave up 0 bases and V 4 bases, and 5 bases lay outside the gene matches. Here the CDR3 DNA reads TGCGCCAGCAGCCGACAGGGGGGAGACTCTGGAAACACCATATATTTT. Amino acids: CASSRQGGDSGNTIYF.

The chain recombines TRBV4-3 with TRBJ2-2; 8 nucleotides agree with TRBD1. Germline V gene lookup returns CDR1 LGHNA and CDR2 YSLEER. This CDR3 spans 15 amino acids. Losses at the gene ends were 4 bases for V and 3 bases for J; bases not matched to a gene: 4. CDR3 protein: CASSPSQGDTGELFF. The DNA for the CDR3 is TGCGCCAGCAGCCCATCACAGGGGGACACCGGGGAGCTGTTTTTT.

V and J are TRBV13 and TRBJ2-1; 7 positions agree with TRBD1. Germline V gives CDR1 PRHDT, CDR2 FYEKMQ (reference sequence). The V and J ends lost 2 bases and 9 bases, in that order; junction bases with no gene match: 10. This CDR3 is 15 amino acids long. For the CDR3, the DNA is TGTGCCAGCAGCTTACGGGACAGAGGACACACTGAGCAGTTCTTC. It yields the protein CASSLRDRGHTEQFF.

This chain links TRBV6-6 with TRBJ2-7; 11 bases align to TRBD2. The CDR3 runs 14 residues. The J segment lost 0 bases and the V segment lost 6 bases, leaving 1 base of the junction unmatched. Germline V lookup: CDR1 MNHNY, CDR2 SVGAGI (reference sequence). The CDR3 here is CASRGLAASYEQYF. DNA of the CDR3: TGTGCCAGCAGGGGACTAGCGGCCTCCTACGAGCAGTACTTC.

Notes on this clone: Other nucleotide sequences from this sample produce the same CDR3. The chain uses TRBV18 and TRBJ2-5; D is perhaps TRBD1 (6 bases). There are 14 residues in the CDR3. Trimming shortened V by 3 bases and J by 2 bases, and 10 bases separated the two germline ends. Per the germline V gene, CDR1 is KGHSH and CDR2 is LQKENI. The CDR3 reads CASSPLTGQETQYF. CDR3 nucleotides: TGTGCCAGCTCACCCCTGACAGGACAAGAGACCCAGTACTTC.

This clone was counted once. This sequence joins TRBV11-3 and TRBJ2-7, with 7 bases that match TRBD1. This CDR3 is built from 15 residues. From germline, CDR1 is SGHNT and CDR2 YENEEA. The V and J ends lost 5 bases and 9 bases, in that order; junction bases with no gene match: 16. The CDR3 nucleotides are TGTGCCAGCAGCCGACGGACAGGAGCCCTCCTTGTGCAGTACTTC. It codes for CASSRRTGALLVQYF.